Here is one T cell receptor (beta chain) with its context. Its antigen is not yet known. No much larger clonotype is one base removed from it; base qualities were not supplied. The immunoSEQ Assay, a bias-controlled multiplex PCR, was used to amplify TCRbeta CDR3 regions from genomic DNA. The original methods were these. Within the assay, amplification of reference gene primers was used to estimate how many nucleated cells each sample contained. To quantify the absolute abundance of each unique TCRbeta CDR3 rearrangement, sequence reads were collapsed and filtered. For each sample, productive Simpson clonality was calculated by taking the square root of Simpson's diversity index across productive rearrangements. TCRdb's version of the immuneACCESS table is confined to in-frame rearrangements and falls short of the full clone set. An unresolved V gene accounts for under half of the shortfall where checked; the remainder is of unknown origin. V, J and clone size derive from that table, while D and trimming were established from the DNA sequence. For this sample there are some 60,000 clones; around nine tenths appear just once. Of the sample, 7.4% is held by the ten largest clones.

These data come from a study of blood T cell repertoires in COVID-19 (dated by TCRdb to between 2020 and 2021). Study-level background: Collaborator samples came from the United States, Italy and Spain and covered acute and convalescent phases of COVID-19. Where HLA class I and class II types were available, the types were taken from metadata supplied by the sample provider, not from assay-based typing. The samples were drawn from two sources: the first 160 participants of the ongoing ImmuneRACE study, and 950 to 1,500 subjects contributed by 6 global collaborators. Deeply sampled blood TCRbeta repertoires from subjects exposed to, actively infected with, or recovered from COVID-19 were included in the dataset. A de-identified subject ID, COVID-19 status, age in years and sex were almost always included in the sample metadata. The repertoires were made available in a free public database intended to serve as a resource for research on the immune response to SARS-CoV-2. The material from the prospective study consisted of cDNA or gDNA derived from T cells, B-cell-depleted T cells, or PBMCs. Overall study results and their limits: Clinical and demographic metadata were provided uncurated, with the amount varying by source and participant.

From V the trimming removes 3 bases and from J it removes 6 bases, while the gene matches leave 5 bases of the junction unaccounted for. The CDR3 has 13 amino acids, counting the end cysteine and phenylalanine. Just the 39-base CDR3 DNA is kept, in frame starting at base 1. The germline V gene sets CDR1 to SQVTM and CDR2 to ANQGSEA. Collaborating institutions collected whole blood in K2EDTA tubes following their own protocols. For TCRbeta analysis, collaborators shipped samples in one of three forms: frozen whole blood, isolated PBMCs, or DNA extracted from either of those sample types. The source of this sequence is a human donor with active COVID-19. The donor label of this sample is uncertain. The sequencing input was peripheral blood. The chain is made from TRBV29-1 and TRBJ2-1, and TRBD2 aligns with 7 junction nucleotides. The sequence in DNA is TGCAGCGTTGATCGGGACTACACCAATGAGCAGTTCTTC. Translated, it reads CSVDRDYTNEQFF.